This T cell receptor beta chain was recorded in a study of blood T cell repertoires in COVID-19. Looking at the study overall: Specimens from acute and convalescent COVID-19 originated in the United States, Italy and Spain. PBMCs, B-cell-depleted T cells, or T cells provided the cDNA or gDNA that made up the material.

As handled by the study authors: Reference gene primer amplification gave nucleated cell count estimates. TCRdb keeps only in-frame clones here, not all; method: immunoSEQ multiplex PCR. The V and J calls and clone size come from that table; D and trimming were worked out from the DNA. Of more than 50,000 clones listed, 75% to 85% are singletons. The CDR3 consists of 14 residues. V was cut by 7 bases and J by 8 bases, with 20 bases left in between. Germline-derived CDR1 and CDR2 are GTSNPN and SVGIG (reference sequence). The sequenced sample was peripheral blood. The source of this sequence is a human donor in a cohort sampled during active COVID-19. This chain connects TRBV30 to TRBJ1-4; D gene uncertain. The DNA for the CDR3 is TGTGCCTACAAGTTAGGGCGGGGAATAGAAAAACTGTTTTTT. As protein: CAYKLGRGIEKLFF.